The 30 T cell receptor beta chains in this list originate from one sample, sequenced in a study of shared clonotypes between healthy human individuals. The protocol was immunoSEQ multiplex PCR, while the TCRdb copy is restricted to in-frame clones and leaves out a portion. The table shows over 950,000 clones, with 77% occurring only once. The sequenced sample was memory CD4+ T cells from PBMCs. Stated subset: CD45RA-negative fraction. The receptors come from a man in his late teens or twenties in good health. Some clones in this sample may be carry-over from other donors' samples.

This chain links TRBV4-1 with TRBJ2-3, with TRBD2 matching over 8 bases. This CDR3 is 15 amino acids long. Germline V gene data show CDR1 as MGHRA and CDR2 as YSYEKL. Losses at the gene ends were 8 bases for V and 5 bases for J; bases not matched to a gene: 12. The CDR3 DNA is TGCGCCAGCTCGCGGGAGGCGCTGGCTGGAGATACGCAGTATTTT. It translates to CASSREALAGDTQYF.

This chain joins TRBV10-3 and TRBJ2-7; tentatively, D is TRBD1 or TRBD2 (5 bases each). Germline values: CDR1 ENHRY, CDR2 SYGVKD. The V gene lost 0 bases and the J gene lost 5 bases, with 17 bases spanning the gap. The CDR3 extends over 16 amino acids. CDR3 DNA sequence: TGTGCCATCAGTGAGTCCCCGGGACCCAAGCGCCACGAGCAGTACTTC. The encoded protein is CAISESPGPKRHEQYF.

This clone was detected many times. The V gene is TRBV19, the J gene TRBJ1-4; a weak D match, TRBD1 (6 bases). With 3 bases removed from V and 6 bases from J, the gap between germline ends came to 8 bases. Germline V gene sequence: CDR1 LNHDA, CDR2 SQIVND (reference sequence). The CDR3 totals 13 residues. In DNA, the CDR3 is TGTGCCAGTAGTATGGGGGGCGATGAAAAACTGTTTTTT. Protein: CASSMGGDEKLFF. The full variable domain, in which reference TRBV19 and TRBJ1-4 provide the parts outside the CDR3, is DGGITQSPKYLFRKEGQNVTLSCEQNLNHDAMYWYRQDPGQGLRLIYYSQIVNDFQKGDIAEGYSVSREKKESFPLTVTSAQKNPTAFYLCASSMGGDEKLFFGSGTQLSVL.

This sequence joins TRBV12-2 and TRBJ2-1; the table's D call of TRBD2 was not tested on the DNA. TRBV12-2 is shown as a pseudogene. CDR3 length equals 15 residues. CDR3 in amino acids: CASRRSGRGNNEQFF. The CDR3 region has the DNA TGTGCAAGTCGACGGAGCGGGAGAGGTAACAATGAGCAGTTCTTC.

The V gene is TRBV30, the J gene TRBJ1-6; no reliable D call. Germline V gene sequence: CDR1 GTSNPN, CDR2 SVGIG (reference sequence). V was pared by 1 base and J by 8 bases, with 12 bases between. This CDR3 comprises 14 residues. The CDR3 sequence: CAWSGPSRDSPLHF. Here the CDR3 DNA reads TGTGCCTGGAGTGGACCCTCTCGGGATTCACCCCTCCACTTT.

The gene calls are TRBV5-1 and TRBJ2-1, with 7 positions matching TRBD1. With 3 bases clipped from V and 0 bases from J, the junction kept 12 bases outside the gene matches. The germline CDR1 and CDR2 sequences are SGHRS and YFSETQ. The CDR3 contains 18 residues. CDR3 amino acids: CASSSTSVDRDSYNEQFF. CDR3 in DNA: TGCGCCAGCAGCTCCACGAGCGTTGACAGGGACTCCTACAATGAGCAGTTCTTC.

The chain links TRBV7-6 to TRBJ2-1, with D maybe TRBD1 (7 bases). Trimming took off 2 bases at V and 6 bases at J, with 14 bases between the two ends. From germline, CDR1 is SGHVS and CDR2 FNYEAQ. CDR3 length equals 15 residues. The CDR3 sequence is CASSLQGGFGNEQFF. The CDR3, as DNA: TGTGCCAGCAGCTTACAGGGGGGTTTCGGCAATGAGCAGTTCTTC.

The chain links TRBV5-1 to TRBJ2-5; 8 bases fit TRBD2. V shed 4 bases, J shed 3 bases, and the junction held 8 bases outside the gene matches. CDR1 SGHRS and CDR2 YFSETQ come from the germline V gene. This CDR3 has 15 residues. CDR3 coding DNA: TGCGCCAGCAGCGCCACTAGCGGAAACAAAGAGACCCAGTACTTC. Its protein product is CASSATSGNKETQYF.

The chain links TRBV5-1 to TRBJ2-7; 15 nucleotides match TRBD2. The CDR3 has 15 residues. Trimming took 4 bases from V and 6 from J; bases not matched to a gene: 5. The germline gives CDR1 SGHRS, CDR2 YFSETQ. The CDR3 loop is CASSKGLAGGLEQYF. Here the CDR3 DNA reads TGCGCCAGCAGCAAAGGACTAGCGGGAGGGCTCGAGCAGTACTTC.

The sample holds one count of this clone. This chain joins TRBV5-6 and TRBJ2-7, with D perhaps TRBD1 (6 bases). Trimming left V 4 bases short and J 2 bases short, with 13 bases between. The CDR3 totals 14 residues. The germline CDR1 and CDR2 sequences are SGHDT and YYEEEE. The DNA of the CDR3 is TGTGCCAGCAGCGTCGACAGGCTTACCTACGAGCAGTACTTC. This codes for CASSVDRLTYEQYF.

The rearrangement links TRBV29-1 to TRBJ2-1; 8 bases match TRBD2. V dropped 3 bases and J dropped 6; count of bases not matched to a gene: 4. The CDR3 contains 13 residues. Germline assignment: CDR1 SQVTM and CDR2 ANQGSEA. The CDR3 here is CSVDGLASNEQFF. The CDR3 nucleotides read TGCAGCGTTGATGGACTAGCCTCCAATGAGCAGTTCTTC.

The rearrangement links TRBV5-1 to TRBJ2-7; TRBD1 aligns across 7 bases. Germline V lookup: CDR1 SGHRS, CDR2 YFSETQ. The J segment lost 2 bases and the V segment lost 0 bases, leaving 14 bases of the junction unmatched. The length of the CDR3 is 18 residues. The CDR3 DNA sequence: TGCGCCAGCAGCTTGGCCTTTTCCGCCCGGGACAGTACCTACGAGCAGTACTTC. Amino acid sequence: CASSLAFSARDSTYEQYF. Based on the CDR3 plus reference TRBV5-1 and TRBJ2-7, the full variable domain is KAGVTQTPRYLIKTRGQQVTLSCSPISGHRSVSWYQQTPGQGLQFLFEYFSETQRNKGNFPGRFSGRQFSNSRSEMNVSTLELGDSALYLCASSLAFSARDSTYEQYFGPGTRLTVT.

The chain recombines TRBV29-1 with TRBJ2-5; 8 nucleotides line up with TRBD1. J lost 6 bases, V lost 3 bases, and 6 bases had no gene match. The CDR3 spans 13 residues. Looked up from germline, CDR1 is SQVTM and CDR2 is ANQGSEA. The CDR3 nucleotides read TGCAGCGTTGATCCCGGACAGGGCCAGACCCAGTACTTC. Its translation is CSVDPGQGQTQYF. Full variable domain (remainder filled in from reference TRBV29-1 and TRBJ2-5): SAVISQKPSRDICQRGTSLTIQCQVDSQVTMMFWYRQQPGQSLTLIATANQGSEATYESGFVIDKFPISRPNLTFSTLTVSNMSPEDSSIYLCSVDPGQGQTQYFGPGTRLLVL.

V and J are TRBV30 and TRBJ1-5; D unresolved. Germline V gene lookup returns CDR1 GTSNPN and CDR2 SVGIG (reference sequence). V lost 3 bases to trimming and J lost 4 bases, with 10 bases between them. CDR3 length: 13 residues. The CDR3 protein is CAWRGRDNQPQHF. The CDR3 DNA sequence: TGTGCCTGGAGAGGGAGGGATAATCAGCCCCAGCATTTT.

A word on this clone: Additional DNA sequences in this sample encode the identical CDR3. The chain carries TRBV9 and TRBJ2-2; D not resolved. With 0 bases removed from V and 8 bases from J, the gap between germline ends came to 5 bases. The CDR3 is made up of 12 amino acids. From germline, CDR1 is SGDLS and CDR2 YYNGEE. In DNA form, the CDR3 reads TGTGCCAGCAGCGTAGCTACAGGGGAGCTGTTTTTT. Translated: CASSVATGELFF.

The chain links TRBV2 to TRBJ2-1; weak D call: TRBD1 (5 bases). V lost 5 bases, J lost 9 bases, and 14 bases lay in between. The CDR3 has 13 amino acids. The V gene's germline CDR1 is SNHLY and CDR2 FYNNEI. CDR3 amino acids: CASSPQGQGEQFF. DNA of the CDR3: TGTGCCAGCAGTCCCCAGGGTCAGGGTGAGCAGTTCTTC. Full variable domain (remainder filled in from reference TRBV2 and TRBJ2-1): EPEVTQTPSHQVTQMGQEVILRCVPISNHLYFYWYRQILGQKVEFLVSFYNNEISEKSEIFDDQFSVERPDGSNFTLKIRSTKLEDSAMYFCASSPQGQGEQFFGPGTRLTVL.

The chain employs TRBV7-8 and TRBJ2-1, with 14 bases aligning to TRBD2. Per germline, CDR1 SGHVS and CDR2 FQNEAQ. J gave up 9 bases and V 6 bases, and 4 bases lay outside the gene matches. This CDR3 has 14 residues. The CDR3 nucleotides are TGTGCCAGCAGGCCGGGACTAGCGGGAGTTGAGCAGTTCTTC. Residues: CASRPGLAGVEQFF. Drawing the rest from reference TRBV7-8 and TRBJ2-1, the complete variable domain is GAGVSQSPRYKVAKRGQDVALRCDPISGHVSLFWYQQALGQGPEFLTYFQNEAQLDKSGLPSDRFFAERPEGSVSTLKIQRTQQEDSAVYLCASRPGLAGVEQFFGPGTRLTVL.

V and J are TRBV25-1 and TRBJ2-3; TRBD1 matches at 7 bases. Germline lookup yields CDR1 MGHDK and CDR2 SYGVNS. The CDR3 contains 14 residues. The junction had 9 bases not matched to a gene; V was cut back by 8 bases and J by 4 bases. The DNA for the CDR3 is TGTGCCAGCTCCTCCAGGGGGACCTCAGATACGCAGTATTTT. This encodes CASSSRGTSDTQYF.

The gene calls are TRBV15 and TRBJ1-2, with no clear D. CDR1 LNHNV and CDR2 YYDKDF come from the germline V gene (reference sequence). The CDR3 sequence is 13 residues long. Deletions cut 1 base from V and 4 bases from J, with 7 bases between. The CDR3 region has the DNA TGTGCCACCAGCAGAGCGGACGCCTATGGCTACACCTTC. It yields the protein CATSRADAYGYTF.

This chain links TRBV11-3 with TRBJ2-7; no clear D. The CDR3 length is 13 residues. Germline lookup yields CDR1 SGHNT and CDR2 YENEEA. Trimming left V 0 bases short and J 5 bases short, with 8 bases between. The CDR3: CASSLEVDHEQYF. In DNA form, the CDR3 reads TGTGCCAGCAGCTTAGAGGTGGACCACGAGCAGTACTTC.

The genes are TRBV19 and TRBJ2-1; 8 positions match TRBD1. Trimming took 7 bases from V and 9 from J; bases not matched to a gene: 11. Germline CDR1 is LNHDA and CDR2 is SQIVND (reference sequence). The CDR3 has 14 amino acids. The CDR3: CASKRQGAWFEQFF. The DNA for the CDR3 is TGTGCCAGTAAAAGGCAGGGGGCTTGGTTTGAGCAGTTCTTC. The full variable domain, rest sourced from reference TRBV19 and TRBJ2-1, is DGGITQSPKYLFRKEGQNVTLSCEQNLNHDAMYWYRQDPGQGLRLIYYSQIVNDFQKGDIAEGYSVSREKKESFPLTVTSAQKNPTAFYLCASKRQGAWFEQFFGPGTRLTVL.

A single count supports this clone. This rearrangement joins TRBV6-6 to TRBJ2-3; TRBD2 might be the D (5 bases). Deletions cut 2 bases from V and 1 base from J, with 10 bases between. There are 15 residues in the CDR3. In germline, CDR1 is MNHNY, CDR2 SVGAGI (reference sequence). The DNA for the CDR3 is TGTGCCAGCAGTTACGGGCGGACTCGCACAGATACGCAGTATTTT. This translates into CASSYGRTRTDTQYF.

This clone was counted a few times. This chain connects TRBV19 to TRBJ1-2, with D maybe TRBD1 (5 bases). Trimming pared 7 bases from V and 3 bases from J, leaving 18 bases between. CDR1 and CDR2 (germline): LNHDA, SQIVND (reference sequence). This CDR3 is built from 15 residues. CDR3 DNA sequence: TGTGCCAGTACCCTCGGCCGGGGAGGGGACTATGGCTACACCTTC. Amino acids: CASTLGRGGDYGYTF.

DNA for the CDR3: TGTGCCAGCAGTTCCCGACTAGCGTTTACACCCGGGGAGCTGTTTTTT. Protein sequence: CASSSRLAFTPGELFF. V gene TRBV25-1 combines with J gene TRBJ2-2; TRBD2 matches at 8 bases. Germline CDR1 is MGHDK and CDR2 is SYGVNS. The CDR3 runs to 16 residues. The V segment lost 5 bases and the J segment 6 bases; nucleotides outside the gene matches: 11.

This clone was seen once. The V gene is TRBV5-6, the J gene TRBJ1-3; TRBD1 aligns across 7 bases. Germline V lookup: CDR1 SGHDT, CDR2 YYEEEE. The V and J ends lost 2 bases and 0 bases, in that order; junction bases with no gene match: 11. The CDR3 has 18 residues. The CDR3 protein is CASSFRAGQLDSGNTIYF. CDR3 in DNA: TGTGCCAGCAGCTTTCGTGCGGGACAGCTTGACTCTGGAAACACCATATATTTT.

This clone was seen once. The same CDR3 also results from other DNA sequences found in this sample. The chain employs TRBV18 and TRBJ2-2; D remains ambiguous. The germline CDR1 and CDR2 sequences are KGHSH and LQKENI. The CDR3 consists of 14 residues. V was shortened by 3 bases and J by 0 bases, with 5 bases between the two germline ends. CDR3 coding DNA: TGTGCCAGCTCACCCTATCCGAACACCGGGGAGCTGTTTTTT. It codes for CASSPYPNTGELFF. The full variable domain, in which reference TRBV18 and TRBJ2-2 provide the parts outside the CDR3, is NAGVMQNPRHLVRRRGQEARLRCSPMKGHSHVYWYRQLPEEGLKFMVYLQKENIIDESGMPKERFSAEFPKEGPSILRIQQVVRGDSAAYFCASSPYPNTGELFFGEGSRLTVL.

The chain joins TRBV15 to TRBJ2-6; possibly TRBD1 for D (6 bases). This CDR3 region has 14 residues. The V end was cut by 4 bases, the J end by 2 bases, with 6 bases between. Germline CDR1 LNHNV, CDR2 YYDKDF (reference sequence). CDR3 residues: CATSTGAGANVLTF. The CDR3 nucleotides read TGTGCCACCAGCACAGGGGCTGGGGCCAACGTCCTGACTTTC.

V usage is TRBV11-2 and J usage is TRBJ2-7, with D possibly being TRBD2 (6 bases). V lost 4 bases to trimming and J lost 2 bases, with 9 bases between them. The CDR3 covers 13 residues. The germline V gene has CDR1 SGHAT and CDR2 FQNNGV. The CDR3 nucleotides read TGTGCCAGCAGCTGGGGACTTCCCTACGAGCAGTACTTC. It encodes CASSWGLPYEQYF.

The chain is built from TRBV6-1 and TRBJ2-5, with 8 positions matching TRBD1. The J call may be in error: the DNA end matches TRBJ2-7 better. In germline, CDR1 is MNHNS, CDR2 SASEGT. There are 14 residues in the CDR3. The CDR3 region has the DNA TGTGCCAGCAGTGCAGGACAGGGACCTCGCGAGCAGTACTTC. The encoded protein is CASSAGQGPREQYF.

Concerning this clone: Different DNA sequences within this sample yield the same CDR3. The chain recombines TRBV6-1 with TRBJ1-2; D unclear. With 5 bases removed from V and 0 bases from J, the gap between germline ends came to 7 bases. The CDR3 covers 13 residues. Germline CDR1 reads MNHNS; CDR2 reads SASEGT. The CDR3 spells CASSRDSNYGYTF. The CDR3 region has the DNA TGTGCCAGCAGTAGAGATTCTAACTATGGCTACACCTTC.